The rows below give T cell receptor beta chains drawn from one sample of a study of identical twins. Via MiXCR, TCRdb re-called the 5' RACE reads, giving one row per CDR3 protein. The table has about 470,000 distinct CDR3 sequences, approximately 24% seen once. These data were also reused for a study on T cells expressing NK-cell markers.

The sample comprised CD4+ T cells sorted from blood. The receptors shown here come from a woman between 18 and 30 years old in good health. The CDR3 runs from the conserved cysteine through the conserved F or W. Fields, in order: J gene, D gene, V gene, clone size, CDR3 protein, CDR3 DNA. The D gene is left open where the match is weak. Not all rows give a size; the values are once, few, many and, for expanded clones, a class.

j_gene: TRBJ2-2
d_gene: TRBD2
v_gene: TRBV19
abundance: NA
CDR3aa: CASSIDASGTISGELFF
CDR3nt: TGTGCCAGTAGTATAGACGCTAGCGGGACGATCTCCGGGGAGCTGTTTTTT

j_gene: TRBJ2-7
d_gene: NA
v_gene: TRBV20-1
abundance: NA
CDR3aa: CSATTSLTYEQYF
CDR3nt: TGCAGTGCTACGACAAGTCTGACCTACGAGCAGTACTTC

j_gene: TRBJ2-7
d_gene: NA
v_gene: TRBV20-1
abundance: once
CDR3aa: CSARPPPPGGQYF
CDR3nt: TGCAGTGCTAGACCACCCCCGCCGGGTGGGCAGTACTTC

j_gene: TRBJ2-7
d_gene: NA
v_gene: TRBV20-1
abundance: few
CDR3aa: CSARALRTYEQYF
CDR3nt: TGCAGTGCTAGAGCGTTGAGGACCTACGAGCAGTACTTC

j_gene: TRBJ2-3
d_gene: NA
v_gene: TRBV20-1
abundance: few
CDR3aa: CSFREARDPSTDTQYF
CDR3nt: TGCAGCTTTAGGGAGGCCAGAGACCCTAGCACAGATACGCAGTATTTT

j_gene: TRBJ2-1
d_gene: TRBD2
v_gene: TRBV4-3
abundance: NA
CDR3aa: CASSQNTQTSGMSSYNEQFF
CDR3nt: TGCGCCAGCAGCCAGAATACTCAGACTAGCGGGATGAGCTCCTACAATGAGCAGTTCTTC

j_gene: TRBJ2-5
d_gene: NA
v_gene: TRBV12-5
abundance: NA
CDR3aa: CASGLVWTTQETQYF
CDR3nt: TGTGCTAGTGGTTTGGTATGGACAACCCAAGAGACCCAGTACTTC

j_gene: TRBJ2-7
d_gene: NA
v_gene: TRBV5-1
abundance: few
CDR3aa: CASSLEGGTYSYEQYF
CDR3nt: TGCGCCAGCAGCTTGGAGGGGGGGACCTACTCCTACGAGCAGTACTTC

j_gene: TRBJ1-6
d_gene: NA
v_gene: TRBV7-9
abundance: many
CDR3aa: CASSLKSTASRSYNSPLHF
CDR3nt: TGTGCCAGCAGCTTAAAGTCAACGGCAAGTCGCTCCTATAATTCACCCCTCCACTTT

j_gene: TRBJ2-3
d_gene: TRBD1
v_gene: TRBV6-5
abundance: few
CDR3aa: CASSYLGTGKADTQYF
CDR3nt: TGTGCCAGCAGTTACCTCGGGACAGGGAAGGCAGATACGCAGTATTTT

j_gene: TRBJ2-7
d_gene: TRBD2
v_gene: TRBV12-3/TRBV12-4
abundance: NA
CDR3aa: CASSLLAGVGEQYF
CDR3nt: TGTGCCAGCAGTTTATTAGCGGGAGTTGGCGAGCAGTACTTC

j_gene: TRBJ2-2
d_gene: NA
v_gene: TRBV7-3
abundance: few
CDR3aa: CASSPGHYTGELFF
CDR3nt: TGTGCCAGCAGCCCCGGACACTACACCGGGGAGCTGTTTTTT

j_gene: TRBJ1-2
d_gene: NA
v_gene: TRBV27
abundance: NA
CDR3aa: CASSLKVNYGYTF
CDR3nt: TGTGCCAGCAGTTTAAAGGTGAACTATGGCTACACCTTC

j_gene: TRBJ2-7
d_gene: NA
v_gene: TRBV3-1
abundance: NA
CDR3aa: CASSQRPGTGTDEQYF
CDR3nt: TGTGCCAGCAGCCAAAGACCCGGGACTGGTACGGACGAGCAGTACTTC

j_gene: TRBJ1-5
d_gene: NA
v_gene: TRBV12-3/TRBV12-4
abundance: NA
CDR3aa: CASRSESNQPQHF
CDR3nt: TGTGCCAGCAGATCAGAGAGCAATCAGCCCCAGCATTTT

j_gene: TRBJ1-2
d_gene: NA
v_gene: TRBV12-3/TRBV12-4
abundance: few
CDR3aa: CASSKQGSYGYTF
CDR3nt: TGTGCCAGCAGTAAACAGGGATCCTATGGCTACACCTTC

j_gene: TRBJ1-2
d_gene: NA
v_gene: TRBV12-3/TRBV12-4
abundance: few
CDR3aa: CASSFGSGYIF
CDR3nt: TGTGCCAGCAGTTTTGGTAGTGGCTACATCTTC

j_gene: TRBJ2-2
d_gene: NA
v_gene: TRBV5-5
abundance: NA
CDR3aa: CASSPEGGSNTGELFF
CDR3nt: TGTGCCAGCAGCCCCGAAGGAGGTTCGAACACCGGGGAGCTGTTTTTT

j_gene: TRBJ1-1
d_gene: NA
v_gene: TRBV11-2
abundance: NA
CDR3aa: CASSYFRARYAFF
CDR3nt: TGTGCCAGCAGCTATTTCAGAGCCCGGTACGCTTTCTTT

j_gene: TRBJ2-3
d_gene: NA
v_gene: TRBV20-1
abundance: few
CDR3aa: CSAIRDGGTDTQYF
CDR3nt: TGCAGTGCAATCCGGGACGGAGGCACAGATACGCAGTATTTT

j_gene: TRBJ2-7
d_gene: NA
v_gene: TRBV10-3
abundance: few
CDR3aa: CAISARGGEYEQYF
CDR3nt: TGTGCCATCAGCGCACGGGGAGGAGAGTACGAGCAGTACTTC

j_gene: TRBJ2-1
d_gene: NA
v_gene: TRBV7-2
abundance: NA
CDR3aa: CASSPSVGNNEQFF
CDR3nt: TGTGCCAGCAGTCCCTCCGTGGGGAACAATGAGCAGTTCTTC

j_gene: TRBJ1-2
d_gene: NA
v_gene: TRBV20-1
abundance: NA
CDR3aa: CSAQNRYGYTF
CDR3nt: TGCAGTGCACAGAATCGCTATGGCTACACCTTC

j_gene: TRBJ2-1
d_gene: TRBD2
v_gene: TRBV5-5
abundance: few
CDR3aa: CASSAGTRTEQFF
CDR3nt: TGTGCCAGCAGCGCCGGGACTAGGACTGAGCAGTTCTTC

j_gene: TRBJ2-1
d_gene: NA
v_gene: TRBV5-1
abundance: NA
CDR3aa: CASSLEVAIYNEQFF
CDR3nt: TGCGCCAGCAGCTTGGAAGTGGCGATTTACAATGAGCAGTTCTTC

j_gene: TRBJ1-2
d_gene: NA
v_gene: TRBV4-3
abundance: once
CDR3aa: CASSHRPDLNYGYTF
CDR3nt: TGCGCCAGCAGCCATCGCCCGGACCTTAACTATGGCTACACCTTC

j_gene: TRBJ2-7
d_gene: NA
v_gene: TRBV5-1
abundance: NA
CDR3aa: CASSLAGGVTYEQYF
CDR3nt: TGCGCCAGCAGCTTAGCCGGCGGGGTCACCTACGAGCAGTACTTC

j_gene: TRBJ1-3
d_gene: NA
v_gene: TRBV14
abundance: NA
CDR3aa: CASSSYGGNTIYF
CDR3nt: TGTGCCAGCAGCTCATACGGTGGAAACACCATATATTTT

j_gene: TRBJ2-1
d_gene: TRBD2
v_gene: TRBV20-1
abundance: few
CDR3aa: CSAGLRERGYNEQFF
CDR3nt: TGCAGTGCAGGGCTAAGGGAGCGGGGGTACAATGAGCAGTTCTTC

j_gene: TRBJ2-7
d_gene: NA
v_gene: TRBV20-1
abundance: NA
CDR3aa: CSARDLMDETYEQYF
CDR3nt: TGCAGTGCTAGAGATCTGATGGACGAGACCTACGAGCAGTACTTC

j_gene: TRBJ1-1
d_gene: NA
v_gene: TRBV7-2
abundance: few
CDR3aa: CASSLGGFAEAFF
CDR3nt: TGTGCCAGCAGCTTAGGGGGGTTCGCTGAAGCTTTCTTT

j_gene: TRBJ2-2
d_gene: NA
v_gene: TRBV7-6
abundance: NA
CDR3aa: CASSLERFPVTGELFF
CDR3nt: TGTGCCAGCAGCTTAGAACGGTTTCCGGTCACCGGGGAGCTGTTTTTT

j_gene: TRBJ1-1
d_gene: NA
v_gene: TRBV7-9
abundance: few
CDR3aa: CASSLEGGPGEAFF
CDR3nt: TGTGCCAGCAGCTTAGAGGGGGGGCCGGGTGAAGCTTTCTTT

j_gene: TRBJ1-1
d_gene: NA
v_gene: TRBV24-1
abundance: many
CDR3aa: CATRERGGTEAFF
CDR3nt: TGTGCCACCAGAGAAAGAGGGGGGACTGAAGCTTTCTTT

j_gene: TRBJ2-3
d_gene: TRBD2
v_gene: TRBV20-1
abundance: NA
CDR3aa: CSASSGRRTDTQYF
CDR3nt: TGCAGTGCTAGTAGCGGGAGGAGGACAGATACGCAGTATTTT

j_gene: TRBJ2-1
d_gene: TRBD2
v_gene: TRBV10-3
abundance: few
CDR3aa: CAISAGAGEQFF
CDR3nt: TGTGCGATCAGTGCGGGAGCGGGTGAGCAGTTCTTC

j_gene: TRBJ2-2
d_gene: NA
v_gene: TRBV18
abundance: few
CDR3aa: CASSRGWNTGELFF
CDR3nt: TGTGCCAGCTCACGGGGTTGGAACACCGGGGAGCTGTTTTTT

j_gene: TRBJ2-7
d_gene: TRBD2
v_gene: TRBV12-3/TRBV12-4
abundance: few
CDR3aa: CASRLAGGSYEQYF
CDR3nt: TGTGCCAGCAGACTAGCGGGGGGCTCCTACGAGCAGTACTTC

j_gene: TRBJ2-2
d_gene: TRBD2
v_gene: TRBV9
abundance: few
CDR3aa: CASSVTSTSGNTGELFF
CDR3nt: TGTGCCAGCAGCGTTACGAGCACTAGCGGGAACACCGGGGAGCTGTTTTTT

j_gene: TRBJ2-5
d_gene: NA
v_gene: TRBV15
abundance: NA
CDR3aa: CATSEQETQYF
CDR3nt: TGTGCCACCAGCGAACAAGAGACCCAGTACTTC

j_gene: TRBJ2-7
d_gene: TRBD1
v_gene: TRBV20-1
abundance: few
CDR3aa: CSASDRGMVYEQYF
CDR3nt: TGCAGTGCTAGCGACAGGGGGATGGTCTACGAGCAGTACTTC

j_gene: TRBJ2-7
d_gene: TRBD2
v_gene: TRBV5-1
abundance: once
CDR3aa: CASTPESGRDYEQYF
CDR3nt: TGCGCCAGCACCCCAGAGAGCGGGAGGGACTACGAGCAGTACTTC

j_gene: TRBJ2-7
d_gene: TRBD1
v_gene: TRBV7-8
abundance: NA
CDR3aa: CASSLDRGGQLLTYEQYF
CDR3nt: TGTGCCAGCAGCTTAGACCGAGGGGGACAGTTGTTAACCTACGAGCAGTACTTC

j_gene: TRBJ2-5
d_gene: NA
v_gene: TRBV15
abundance: NA
CDR3aa: CATRFQAYQETQYF
CDR3nt: TGTGCCACCCGGTTCCAGGCTTACCAAGAGACCCAGTACTTC

j_gene: TRBJ2-5
d_gene: NA
v_gene: TRBV10-3
abundance: NA
CDR3aa: CAISEPRRGAGETQYF
CDR3nt: TGTGCCATCAGTGAGCCAAGACGGGGAGCTGGGGAGACCCAGTACTTC

j_gene: TRBJ1-1
d_gene: NA
v_gene: TRBV29-1
abundance: NA
CDR3aa: CSVERDLGTEAFF
CDR3nt: TGCAGCGTTGAGAGGGATTTGGGTACTGAAGCTTTCTTT

j_gene: TRBJ2-3
d_gene: NA
v_gene: TRBV20-1
abundance: NA
CDR3aa: CSAAGLHSTDTQYF
CDR3nt: TGCAGTGCGGCGGGACTCCATTCCACAGATACGCAGTATTTT

j_gene: TRBJ2-1
d_gene: NA
v_gene: TRBV24-1
abundance: NA
CDR3aa: CATSDWGSGYNEQFF
CDR3nt: TGTGCCACCAGTGATTGGGGTAGCGGTTACAATGAGCAGTTCTTC

j_gene: TRBJ2-1
d_gene: NA
v_gene: TRBV7-2
abundance: few
CDR3aa: CASSLARGYEQFF
CDR3nt: TGTGCCAGCAGCTTAGCGCGAGGTTATGAGCAGTTCTTC

j_gene: TRBJ2-3
d_gene: NA
v_gene: TRBV4-3
abundance: few
CDR3aa: CASSIRGTTDTQYF
CDR3nt: TGCGCCAGCAGCATTCGGGGGACCACAGATACGCAGTATTTT

j_gene: TRBJ2-3
d_gene: NA
v_gene: TRBV11-2
abundance: few
CDR3aa: CASSLEGATDTQYF
CDR3nt: TGTGCCAGCAGCTTAGAAGGGGCCACAGATACGCAGTATTTT

j_gene: TRBJ1-2
d_gene: NA
v_gene: TRBV29-1
abundance: NA
CDR3aa: CSVEWERDQRSYGYTF
CDR3nt: TGCAGCGTTGAATGGGAGAGGGACCAAAGATCCTATGGCTACACCTTC

j_gene: TRBJ2-7
d_gene: NA
v_gene: TRBV12-3/TRBV12-4
abundance: NA
CDR3aa: CASSLIGVYEQYF
CDR3nt: TGTGCCAGCAGTTTGATAGGAGTCTACGAGCAGTACTTC

j_gene: TRBJ2-4
d_gene: NA
v_gene: TRBV6-1
abundance: NA
CDR3aa: CASRPSGGGSIQYF
CDR3nt: TGTGCCAGCAGACCTTCGGGTGGGGGAAGCATTCAGTACTTC

j_gene: TRBJ2-3
d_gene: TRBD2
v_gene: TRBV4-3
abundance: few
CDR3aa: CASSQDLAAGGTDTQYF
CDR3nt: TGCGCCAGCAGCCAAGATCTCGCAGCGGGAGGGACAGATACGCAGTATTTT

j_gene: TRBJ2-1
d_gene: TRBD2
v_gene: TRBV20-1
abundance: NA
CDR3aa: CSARPGLGVGDEQFF
CDR3nt: TGCAGTGCCCGACCGGGACTAGGGGTCGGAGATGAGCAGTTCTTC

j_gene: TRBJ1-4
d_gene: TRBD1
v_gene: TRBV19
abundance: NA
CDR3aa: CATRDRATATNEKLFF
CDR3nt: TGTGCCACCCGGGACAGGGCGACCGCAACTAATGAAAAACTGTTTTTT

j_gene: TRBJ2-2
d_gene: TRBD1
v_gene: TRBV6-2/TRBV6-3
abundance: few
CDR3aa: CASSYSGTGEDTGELFF
CDR3nt: TGTGCCAGCAGTTACTCCGGGACAGGGGAAGACACCGGGGAGCTGTTTTTT

j_gene: TRBJ2-1
d_gene: TRBD2
v_gene: TRBV10-1
abundance: NA
CDR3aa: CASSEDPGVAGAWREQFF
CDR3nt: TGCGCCAGCAGTGAGGACCCGGGCGTAGCGGGAGCATGGAGAGAGCAGTTCTTC